These 11 T cell receptor beta chains originate from one sample sequenced in a study of CD8 T cells in Susac syndrome. A quantity of about 0.5 to 1 ug RNA underwent reverse transcription using random hexamers. From the immunoSEQ multiplex PCR reads, TCRdb called clonotypes with MiXCR, one entry per CDR3 protein. The table lists 45,000 to 60,000 distinct CDR3 sequences, around 93% of them singletons. Sequenced material: CD8+ T cells from PBMCs. The receptors were gathered from a human donor with multiple sclerosis.

J is TRBJ2-3 and V is TRBV4-1; a weak D match, TRBD2 (6 bases). Trimming left V 3 bases short and J 3 bases short, with 28 bases between. The germline V gene has CDR1 MGHRA and CDR2 YSYEKL. The CDR3 has 20 amino acids. The CDR3 coding sequence is TGCGCCAGCAGCCAGAGAGGGTCTGCGGGGACCACTATTACGACAGATACGCAGTATTTT. As protein: CASSQRGSAGTTITTDTQYF.

The chain combines TRBV28 with TRBJ1-5; D call uncertain. CDR3 length: 14 residues. Per germline, CDR1 MDHEN and CDR2 SYDVKM. Trimming stripped 5 bases from V and 2 bases from J, with 10 bases between. CDR3 nucleotides: TGTGCCAGCAGTATAAGCCGCGGCAATCAGCCCCAGCATTTT. This gives the protein CASSISRGNQPQHF. Together with reference TRBV28 and TRBJ1-5, the CDR3 gives the full variable domain: DVKVTQSSRYLVKRTGEKVFLECVQDMDHENMFWYRQDPGLGLRLIYFSYDVKMKEKGDIPEGYSVSREKKERFSLILESASTNQTSMYLCASSISRGNQPQHFGDGTRLSIL.

The chain has TRBV7-2 and TRBJ1-1; D gene uncertain. The CDR3 has 15 amino acids. Trimming removed 5 bases at V and 1 base at J, with 14 bases between. Germline CDR1 is SGHTA and CDR2 is FQGNSA. The CDR3 region has the DNA TGTGCCAGCAGCCCCGAGGATCAGCGGAACACTGAAGCTTTCTTT. It codes for CASSPEDQRNTEAFF.

The V gene is TRBV5-6, the J gene TRBJ1-5; D possibly corresponds to TRBD1 (6 bases). Trimming took 1 base from V and 6 from J, leaving 8 bases between them. This CDR3 contains 13 residues. The V gene's germline CDR1 is SGHDT and CDR2 YYEEEE. DNA of the CDR3: TGTGCCAGCAGCTTGTCAGGGGCTCAGCCCCAGCATTTT. Translation: CASSLSGAQPQHF.

The rearrangement links TRBV20-1 to TRBJ1-2, with D maybe TRBD1 (5 bases). Deletions cut 6 bases from V and 0 bases from J, with 17 bases between. The CDR3 is 15 residues long. CDR1 DFQATT and CDR2 SNEGSKA come from the germline V gene (reference sequence). The CDR3 loop reads CSAPDRGLANYGYTF. In nucleotides, the CDR3 is TGCAGTGCACCCGACAGAGGGTTAGCTAACTATGGCTACACCTTC.

The table lists this clonotype with a count of one. The chain has TRBV6-1 and TRBJ2-7, with D possibly being TRBD1 or TRBD2 (5 bases each). The CDR3 is 12 residues long. The germline gives CDR1 MNHNS, CDR2 SASEGT. The ends were cut back, 4 bases at V and 5 bases at J, with 9 bases in the middle. CDR3 protein: CASSGGINEQYF. Written as DNA, the CDR3 is TGTGCCAGCAGTGGGGGGATCAACGAGCAGTACTTC.

The rearrangement joins TRBV30 to TRBJ2-1, with 9 bases that match TRBD2. The V segment lost 4 bases and the J segment 8 bases; nucleotides outside the gene matches: 15. The CDR3 is made up of 16 amino acids. Per the germline V gene, CDR1 is GTSNPN and CDR2 is SVGIG (reference sequence). CDR3 region: CAWNPPTSGTHDEQFF. The CDR3 coding sequence is TGTGCCTGGAATCCCCCGACTAGCGGTACGCACGATGAGCAGTTCTTC.

V usage is TRBV20-1 and J usage is TRBJ2-1; 13 bases are shared with TRBD2. The CDR3 is 15 residues long. Germline CDR1 is DFQATT and CDR2 is SNEGSKA (reference sequence). Trimming at V came to 6 bases and at J to 4 bases, leaving 6 bases not matched to a gene. The CDR3 region is CSARLAGGPYNEQFF. In nucleotides, the CDR3 is TGCAGTGCCAGACTAGCGGGGGGACCTTACAATGAGCAGTTCTTC.

This rearrangement joins TRBV9 to TRBJ2-7, with D perhaps TRBD1 or TRBD2 (5 bases each). The CDR3 sequence is 13 residues long. Germline CDR1 is SGDLS and CDR2 is YYNGEE. V gave up 4 bases and J gave up 5 bases, with 13 bases separating them. The CDR3 loop reads CASSSWDGNEQYF. The CDR3 DNA follows: TGTGCCAGCAGCTCCTGGGACGGAAACGAGCAGTACTTC.

The V gene is TRBV27, the J gene TRBJ2-7; the D gene is possibly TRBD2 (5 bases). V dropped 2 bases and J dropped 0 bases, with 14 bases sitting between them. The V gene's germline CDR1 is MNHEY and CDR2 SMNVEV (reference sequence). This CDR3 has 16 amino acids. The CDR3 nucleotides are TGTGCCAGCAGTTTAGTTTCCGGGGTGCTCTCCTACGAGCAGTACTTC. Amino acids: CASSLVSGVLSYEQYF.

The genes are TRBV7-2 and TRBJ2-7; 10 bases line up with TRBD1. Germline V gene lookup returns CDR1 SGHTA and CDR2 FQGNSA. The CDR3 length is 16 residues. Trimming at V came to 1 base and at J to 2 bases, leaving 5 bases not matched to a gene. The CDR3 loop reads CASSLETGTGAYEQYF. CDR3 DNA sequence: TGTGCCAGCAGCTTAGAGACCGGGACAGGGGCCTACGAGCAGTACTTC.